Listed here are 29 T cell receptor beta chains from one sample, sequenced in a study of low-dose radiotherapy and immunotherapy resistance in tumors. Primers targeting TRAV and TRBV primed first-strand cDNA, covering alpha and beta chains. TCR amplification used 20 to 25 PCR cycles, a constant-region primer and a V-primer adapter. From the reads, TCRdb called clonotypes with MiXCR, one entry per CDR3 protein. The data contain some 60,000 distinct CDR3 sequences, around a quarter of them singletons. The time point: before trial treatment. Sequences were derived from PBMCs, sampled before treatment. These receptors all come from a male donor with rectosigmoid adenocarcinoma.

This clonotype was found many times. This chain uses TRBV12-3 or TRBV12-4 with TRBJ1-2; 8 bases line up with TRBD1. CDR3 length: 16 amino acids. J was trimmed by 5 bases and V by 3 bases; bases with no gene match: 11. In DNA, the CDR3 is TGTGCCAGCAGTTTTATGTCCGGGACAGGCCTATATGGCTACACCTTC. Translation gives CASSFMSGTGLYGYTF.

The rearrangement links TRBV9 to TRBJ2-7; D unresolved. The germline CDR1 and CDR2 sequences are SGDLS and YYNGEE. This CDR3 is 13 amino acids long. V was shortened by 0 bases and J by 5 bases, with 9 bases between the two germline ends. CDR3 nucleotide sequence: TGTGCCAGCAGCGTAGCAAACAACGACGAGCAGTACTTC. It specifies CASSVANNDEQYF.

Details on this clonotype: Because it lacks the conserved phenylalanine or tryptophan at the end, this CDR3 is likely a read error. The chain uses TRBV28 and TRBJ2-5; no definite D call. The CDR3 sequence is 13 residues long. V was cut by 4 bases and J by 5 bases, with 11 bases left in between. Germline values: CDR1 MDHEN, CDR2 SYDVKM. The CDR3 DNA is TGTGCCAGCAGTTCCTCGGGTTGGGAGACCCAGTACTTA. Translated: CASSSSGWETQYL.

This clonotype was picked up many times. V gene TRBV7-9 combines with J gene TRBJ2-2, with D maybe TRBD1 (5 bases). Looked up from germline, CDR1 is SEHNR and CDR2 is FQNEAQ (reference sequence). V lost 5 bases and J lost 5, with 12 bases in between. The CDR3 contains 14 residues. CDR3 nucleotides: TGTGCCAGCAGCCCAGGGTGGTTGACCGGGGAGCTGTTTTTT. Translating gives CASSPGWLTGELFF. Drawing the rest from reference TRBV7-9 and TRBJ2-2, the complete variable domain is DTGVSQNPRHKITKRGQNVTFRCDPISEHNRLYWYRQTLGQGPEFLTYFQNEAQLEKSRLLSDRFSAERPKGSFSTLEIQRTEQGDSAMYLCASSPGWLTGELFFGEGSRLTVL.

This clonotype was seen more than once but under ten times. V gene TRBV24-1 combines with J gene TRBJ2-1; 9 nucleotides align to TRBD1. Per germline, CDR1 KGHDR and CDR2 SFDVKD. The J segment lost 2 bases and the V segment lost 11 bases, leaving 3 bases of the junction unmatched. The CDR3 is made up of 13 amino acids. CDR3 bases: TGTGCCATCCGACAGGGGGCCTACAATGAGCAGTTCTTC. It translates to CAIRQGAYNEQFF.

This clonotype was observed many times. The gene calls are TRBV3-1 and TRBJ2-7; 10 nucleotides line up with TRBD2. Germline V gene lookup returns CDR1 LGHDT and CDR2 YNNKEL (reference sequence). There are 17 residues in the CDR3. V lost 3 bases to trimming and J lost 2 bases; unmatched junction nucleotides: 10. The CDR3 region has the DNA TGTGCCAGCAGCCAGGGTGTTGCTAGCGGGAGTCCCTACGAGCAGTACTTC. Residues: CASSQGVASGSPYEQYF.

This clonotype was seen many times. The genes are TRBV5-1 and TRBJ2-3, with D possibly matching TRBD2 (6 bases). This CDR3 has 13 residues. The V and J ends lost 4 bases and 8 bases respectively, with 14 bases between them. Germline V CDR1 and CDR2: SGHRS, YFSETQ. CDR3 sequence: CASSQTSPATQYF. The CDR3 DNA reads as TGCGCCAGCAGCCAGACTAGTCCCGCTACGCAGTATTTT.

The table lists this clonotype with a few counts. Here the CDR3 DNA reads TGTGCCAGCAGTTTTCCCGGGACCTCCTACGAGCAGTACTTC. Its protein is CASSFPGTSYEQYF. V gene TRBV2 combines with J gene TRBJ2-7; D tentatively fits TRBD1 or TRBD2 (5 bases each). The CDR3 runs to 14 residues. Germline V lookup: CDR1 SNHLY, CDR2 FYNNEI. Trimming stripped 5 bases from V and 0 bases from J, with 11 bases between.

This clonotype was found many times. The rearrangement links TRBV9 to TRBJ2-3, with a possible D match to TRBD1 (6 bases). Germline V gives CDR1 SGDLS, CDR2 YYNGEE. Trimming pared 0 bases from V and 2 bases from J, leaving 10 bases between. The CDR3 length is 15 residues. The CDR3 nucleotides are TGTGCCAGCAGCGTAGGGCAGGGGACCACAGATACGCAGTATTTT. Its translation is CASSVGQGTTDTQYF.

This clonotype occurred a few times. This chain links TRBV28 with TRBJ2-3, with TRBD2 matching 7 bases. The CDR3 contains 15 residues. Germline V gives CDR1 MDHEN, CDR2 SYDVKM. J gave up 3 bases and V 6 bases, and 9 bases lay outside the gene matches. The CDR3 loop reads CASSPLAGATDTQYF. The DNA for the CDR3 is TGTGCCAGCAGCCCCCTTGCGGGAGCTACAGATACGCAGTATTTT.

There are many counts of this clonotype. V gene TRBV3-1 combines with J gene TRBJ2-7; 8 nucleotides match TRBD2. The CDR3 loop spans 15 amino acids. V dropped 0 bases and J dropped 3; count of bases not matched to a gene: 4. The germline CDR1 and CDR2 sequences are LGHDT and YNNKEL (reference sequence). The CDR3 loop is CASSQEGLEDYEQYF. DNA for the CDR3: TGTGCCAGCAGCCAAGAGGGACTAGAAGACTACGAGCAGTACTTC.

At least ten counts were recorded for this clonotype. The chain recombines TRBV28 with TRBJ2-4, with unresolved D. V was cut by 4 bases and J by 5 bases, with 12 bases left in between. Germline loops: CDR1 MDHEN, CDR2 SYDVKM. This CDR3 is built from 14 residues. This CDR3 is CASSSPDGQNIQYF. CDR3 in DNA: TGTGCCAGCAGTTCCCCGGACGGACAAAACATTCAGTACTTC.

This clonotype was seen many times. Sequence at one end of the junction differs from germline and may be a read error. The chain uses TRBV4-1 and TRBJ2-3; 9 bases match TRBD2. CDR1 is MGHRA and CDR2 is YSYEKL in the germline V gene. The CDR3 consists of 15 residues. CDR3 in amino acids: CASSYRTSGTDTQYF. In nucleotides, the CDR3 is TGTGCCAGCAGCTATAGGACTAGCGGCACAGATACGCAGTATTTT.

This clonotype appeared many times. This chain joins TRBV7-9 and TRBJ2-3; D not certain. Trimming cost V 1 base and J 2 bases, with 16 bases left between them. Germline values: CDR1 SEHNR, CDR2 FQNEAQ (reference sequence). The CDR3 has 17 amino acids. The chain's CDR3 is CASSLGLTLPDTDTQYF. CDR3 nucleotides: TGTGCCAGCAGCTTAGGGTTGACGCTCCCTGACACAGATACGCAGTATTTT.

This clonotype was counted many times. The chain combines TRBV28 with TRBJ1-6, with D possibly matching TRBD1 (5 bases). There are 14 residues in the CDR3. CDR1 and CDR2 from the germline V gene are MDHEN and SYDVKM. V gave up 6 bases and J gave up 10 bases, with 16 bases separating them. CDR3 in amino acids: CASRTGGRESPLHF. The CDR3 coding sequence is TGTGCCAGCAGAACGGGGGGTCGCGAATCACCCCTCCACTTT.

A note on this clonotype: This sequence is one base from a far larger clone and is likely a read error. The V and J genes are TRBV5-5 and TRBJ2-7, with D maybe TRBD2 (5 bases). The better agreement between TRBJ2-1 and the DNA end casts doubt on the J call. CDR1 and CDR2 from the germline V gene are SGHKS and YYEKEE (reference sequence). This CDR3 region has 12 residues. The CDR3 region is CVSSPGYNEQFF. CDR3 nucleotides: TGTGTCAGCAGCCCGGGGTACAATGAGCAGTTCTTC.

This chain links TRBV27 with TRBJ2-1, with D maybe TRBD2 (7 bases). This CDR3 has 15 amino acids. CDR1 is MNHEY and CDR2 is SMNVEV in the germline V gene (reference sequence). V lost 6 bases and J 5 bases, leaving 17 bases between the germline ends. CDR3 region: CASRSLGGGNNEQFF. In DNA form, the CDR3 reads TGTGCCAGCAGGTCCCTAGGGGGGGGTAACAATGAGCAGTTCTTC.

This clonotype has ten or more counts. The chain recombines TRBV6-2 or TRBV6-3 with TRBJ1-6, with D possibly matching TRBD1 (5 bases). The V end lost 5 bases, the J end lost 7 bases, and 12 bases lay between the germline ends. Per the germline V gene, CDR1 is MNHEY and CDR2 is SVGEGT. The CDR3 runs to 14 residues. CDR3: CASSPGRQNSPLHF. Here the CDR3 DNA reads TGTGCCAGCAGTCCGGGACGGCAGAATTCACCCCTCCACTTT.

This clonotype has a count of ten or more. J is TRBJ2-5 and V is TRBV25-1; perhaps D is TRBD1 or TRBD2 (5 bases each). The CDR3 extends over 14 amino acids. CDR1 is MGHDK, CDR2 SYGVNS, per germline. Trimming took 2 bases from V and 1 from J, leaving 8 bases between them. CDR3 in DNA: TGTGCCAGCAGTGAAGCAGGGACCCAAGAGACCCAGTACTTC. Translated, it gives CASSEAGTQETQYF.

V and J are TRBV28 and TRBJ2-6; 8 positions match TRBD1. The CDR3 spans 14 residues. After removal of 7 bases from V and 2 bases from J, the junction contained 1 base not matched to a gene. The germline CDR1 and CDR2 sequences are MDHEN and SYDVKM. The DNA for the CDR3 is TGTGCCAGCACACAGGGGGCTGGGGCCAACGTCCTGACTTTC. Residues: CASTQGAGANVLTF.

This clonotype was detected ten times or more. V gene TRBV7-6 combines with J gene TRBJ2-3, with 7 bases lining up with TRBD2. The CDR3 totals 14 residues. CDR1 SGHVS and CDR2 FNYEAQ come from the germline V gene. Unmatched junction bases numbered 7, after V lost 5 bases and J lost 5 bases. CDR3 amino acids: CASSARTSRDTQYF. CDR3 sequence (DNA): TGTGCCAGCAGCGCTCGGACTAGTCGAGATACGCAGTATTTT.

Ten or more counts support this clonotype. CDR3 DNA sequence: TGTGCCAGCCGCCCTTGGCAGGGGTACGAGCAGTACTTC. Amino acids: CASRPWQGYEQYF. The chain joins TRBV7-8 to TRBJ2-7; the D gene is possibly TRBD1 (6 bases). CDR3 length: 13 residues. With 8 bases removed from V and 4 bases from J, the gap between germline ends came to 15 bases. Germline loops: CDR1 SGHVS, CDR2 FQNEAQ.

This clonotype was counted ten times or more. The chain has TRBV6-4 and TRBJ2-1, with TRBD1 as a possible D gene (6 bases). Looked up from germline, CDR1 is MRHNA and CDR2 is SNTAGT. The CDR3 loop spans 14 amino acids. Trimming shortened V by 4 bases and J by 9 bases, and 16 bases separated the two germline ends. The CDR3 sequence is CASSVAPQGGEQFF. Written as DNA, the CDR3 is TGTGCCAGCAGTGTTGCCCCACAGGGTGGTGAGCAGTTCTTC.

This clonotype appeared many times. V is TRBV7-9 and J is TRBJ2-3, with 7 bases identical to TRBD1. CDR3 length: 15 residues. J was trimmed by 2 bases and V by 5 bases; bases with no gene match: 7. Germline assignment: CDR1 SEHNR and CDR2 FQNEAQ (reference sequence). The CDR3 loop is CASSVGQDLTDTQYF. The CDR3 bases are TGTGCCAGCAGCGTTGGACAGGACCTCACAGATACGCAGTATTTT.

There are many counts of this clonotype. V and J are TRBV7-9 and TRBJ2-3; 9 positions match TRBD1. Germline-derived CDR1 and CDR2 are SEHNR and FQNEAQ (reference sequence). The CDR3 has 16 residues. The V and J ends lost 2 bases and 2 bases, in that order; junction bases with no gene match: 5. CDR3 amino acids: CASSLHRTGDTDTQYF. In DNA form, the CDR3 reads TGTGCCAGCAGCTTACATCGGACAGGGGACACAGATACGCAGTATTTT. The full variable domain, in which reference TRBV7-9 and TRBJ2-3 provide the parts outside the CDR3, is DTGVSQNPRHKITKRGQNVTFRCDPISEHNRLYWYRQTLGQGPEFLTYFQNEAQLEKSRLLSDRFSAERPKGSFSTLEIQRTEQGDSAMYLCASSLHRTGDTDTQYFGPGTRLTVL.

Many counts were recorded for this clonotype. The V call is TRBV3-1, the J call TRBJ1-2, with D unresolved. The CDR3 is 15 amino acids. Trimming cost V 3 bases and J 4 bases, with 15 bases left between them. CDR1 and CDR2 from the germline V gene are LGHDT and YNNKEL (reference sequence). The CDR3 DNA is TGTGCCAGCAGCCAGGCCGGACCGACGTCCTATGGCTACACCTTC. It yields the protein CASSQAGPTSYGYTF. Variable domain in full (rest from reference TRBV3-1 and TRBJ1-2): DTAVSQTPKYLVTQMGNDKSIKCEQNLGHDTMYWYKQDSKKFLKIMFSYNNKELIINETVPNRFSPKSPDKAHLNLHINSLELGDSAVYFCASSQAGPTSYGYTFGSGTRLTVV.

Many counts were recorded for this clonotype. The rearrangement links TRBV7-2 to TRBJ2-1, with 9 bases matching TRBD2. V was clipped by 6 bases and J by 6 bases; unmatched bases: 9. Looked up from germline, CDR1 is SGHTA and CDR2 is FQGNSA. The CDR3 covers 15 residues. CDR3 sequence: CASRQPGLALNEQFF. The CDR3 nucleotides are TGTGCCAGCAGGCAACCGGGACTAGCCCTCAATGAGCAGTTCTTC.

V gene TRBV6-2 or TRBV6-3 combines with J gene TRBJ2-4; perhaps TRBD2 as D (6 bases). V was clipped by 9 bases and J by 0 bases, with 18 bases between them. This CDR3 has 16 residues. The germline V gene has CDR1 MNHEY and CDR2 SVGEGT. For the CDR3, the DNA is TGTGCCAGTCGGGAGTCTGGAGTCCGAGCCAAAAACATTCAGTACTTC. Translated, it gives CASRESGVRAKNIQYF.

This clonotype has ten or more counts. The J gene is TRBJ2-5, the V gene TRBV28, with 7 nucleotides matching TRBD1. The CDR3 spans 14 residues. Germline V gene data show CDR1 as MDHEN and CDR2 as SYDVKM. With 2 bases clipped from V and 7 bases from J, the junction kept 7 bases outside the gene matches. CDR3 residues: CASSLVKGAGTQYF. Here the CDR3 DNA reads TGTGCCAGCAGTTTAGTCAAGGGGGCTGGGACCCAGTACTTC.